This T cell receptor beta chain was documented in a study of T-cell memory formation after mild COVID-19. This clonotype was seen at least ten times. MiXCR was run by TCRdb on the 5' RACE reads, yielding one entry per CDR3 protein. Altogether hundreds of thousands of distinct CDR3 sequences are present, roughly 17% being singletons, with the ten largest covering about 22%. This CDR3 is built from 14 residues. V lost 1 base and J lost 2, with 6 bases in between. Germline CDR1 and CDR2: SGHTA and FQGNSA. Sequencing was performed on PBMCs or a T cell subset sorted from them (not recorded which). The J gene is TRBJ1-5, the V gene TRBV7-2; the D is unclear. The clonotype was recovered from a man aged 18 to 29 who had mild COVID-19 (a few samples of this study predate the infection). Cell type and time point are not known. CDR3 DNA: TGTGCCAGCAGCTTAGTACTGCGCAATCAGCCCCAGCATTTT. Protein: CASSLVLRNQPQHF.